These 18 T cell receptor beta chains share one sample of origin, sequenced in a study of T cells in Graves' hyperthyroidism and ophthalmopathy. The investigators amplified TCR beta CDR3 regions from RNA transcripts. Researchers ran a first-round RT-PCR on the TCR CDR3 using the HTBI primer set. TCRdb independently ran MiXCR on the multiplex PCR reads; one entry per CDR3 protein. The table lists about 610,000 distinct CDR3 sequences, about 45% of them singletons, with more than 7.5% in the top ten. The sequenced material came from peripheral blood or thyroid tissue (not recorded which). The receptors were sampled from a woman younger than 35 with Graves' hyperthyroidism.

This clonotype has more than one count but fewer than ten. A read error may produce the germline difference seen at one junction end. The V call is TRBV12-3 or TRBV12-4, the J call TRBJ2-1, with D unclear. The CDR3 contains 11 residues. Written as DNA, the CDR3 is TGTGCCAGCAGTTTAGGACCGTTTTGGGACTTC. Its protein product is CASSLGPFWDF.

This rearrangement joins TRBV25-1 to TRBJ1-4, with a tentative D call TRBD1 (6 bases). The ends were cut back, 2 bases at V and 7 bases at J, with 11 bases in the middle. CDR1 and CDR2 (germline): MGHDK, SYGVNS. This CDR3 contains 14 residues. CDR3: CASSEGGASEKLFF. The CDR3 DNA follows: TGTGCCAGCAGTGAAGGGGGGGCGAGTGAAAAACTGTTTTTT.

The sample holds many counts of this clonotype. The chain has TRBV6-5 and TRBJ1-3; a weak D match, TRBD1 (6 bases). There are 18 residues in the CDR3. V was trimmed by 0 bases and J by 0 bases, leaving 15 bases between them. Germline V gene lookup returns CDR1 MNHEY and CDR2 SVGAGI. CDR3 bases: TGTGCCAGCAGTTACTCGATCCCGGGACATAGCTCTGGAAACACCATATATTTT. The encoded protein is CASSYSIPGHSSGNTIYF.

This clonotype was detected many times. CDR3 sequence: CASSLSYSGTTGNTIYF. Here the CDR3 DNA reads TGTGCCAGCAGCTTATCCTACAGCGGGACGACTGGAAACACCATATATTTT. The chain uses TRBV7-6 and TRBJ1-3, with TRBD1 as a possible D gene (5 bases). With 2 bases removed from V and 2 bases from J, the gap between germline ends came to 16 bases. Germline-derived CDR1 and CDR2 are SGHVS and FNYEAQ. The CDR3 runs 17 residues.

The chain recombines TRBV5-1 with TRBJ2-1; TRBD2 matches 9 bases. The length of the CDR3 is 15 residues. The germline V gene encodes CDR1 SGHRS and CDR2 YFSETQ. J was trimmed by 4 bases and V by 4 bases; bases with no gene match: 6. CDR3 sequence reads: CASSTGLAIYNEQFF. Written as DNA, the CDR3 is TGCGCCAGCAGCACCGGACTAGCGATATACAATGAGCAGTTCTTC.

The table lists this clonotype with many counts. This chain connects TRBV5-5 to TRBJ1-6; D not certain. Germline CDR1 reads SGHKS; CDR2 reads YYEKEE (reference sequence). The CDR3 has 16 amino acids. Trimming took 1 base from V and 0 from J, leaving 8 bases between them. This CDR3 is CASSLPEDSYNSPLHF. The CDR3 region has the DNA TGTGCCAGCAGCTTGCCAGAAGACTCCTATAATTCACCCCTCCACTTT.

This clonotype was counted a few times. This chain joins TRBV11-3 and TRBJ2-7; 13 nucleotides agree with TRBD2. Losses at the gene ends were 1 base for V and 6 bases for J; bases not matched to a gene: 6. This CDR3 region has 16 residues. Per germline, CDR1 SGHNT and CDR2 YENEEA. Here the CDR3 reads CASSLGTSGRAAEQYF. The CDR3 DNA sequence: TGTGCCAGCAGCTTAGGGACTAGCGGGAGAGCGGCCGAGCAGTACTTC.

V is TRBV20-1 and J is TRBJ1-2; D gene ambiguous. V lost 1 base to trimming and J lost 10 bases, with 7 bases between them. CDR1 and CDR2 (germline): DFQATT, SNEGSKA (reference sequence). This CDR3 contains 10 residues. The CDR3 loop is CSARAFVYTF. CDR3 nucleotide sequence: TGCAGTGCTAGAGCTTTTGTCTACACCTTC.

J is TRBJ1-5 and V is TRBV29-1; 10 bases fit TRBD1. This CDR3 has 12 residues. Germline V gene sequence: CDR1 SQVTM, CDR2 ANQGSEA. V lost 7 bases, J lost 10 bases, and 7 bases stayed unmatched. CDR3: CSARQGAVPQHF. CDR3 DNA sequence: TGCAGCGCTAGACAGGGGGCGGTACCCCAGCATTTT.

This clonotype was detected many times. The CDR3 reads CATSDFIRGSQETQYF. As DNA, the CDR3 is TGTGCCACCAGTGATTTTATAAGAGGGTCTCAAGAGACCCAGTACTTC. This rearrangement joins TRBV24-1 to TRBJ2-5; tentative D call: TRBD2 (5 bases). Germline V lookup: CDR1 KGHDR, CDR2 SFDVKD. The length of the CDR3 is 16 residues. V was shortened by 1 base and J by 2 bases, with 13 bases between the two germline ends.

The DNA of the CDR3 is TGTGCCAGCAGCTTGGTTGCGGGAGTAAGCACCGGGGAGCTGTTTTTT. It specifies CASSLVAGVSTGELFF. The chain links TRBV5-5 to TRBJ2-2; 7 bases are a match to TRBD2. Germline CDR1 reads SGHKS; CDR2 reads YYEKEE (reference sequence). With V trimmed by 0 bases and J by 4 bases, 6 bases remained unmatched. CDR3 length equals 16 residues.

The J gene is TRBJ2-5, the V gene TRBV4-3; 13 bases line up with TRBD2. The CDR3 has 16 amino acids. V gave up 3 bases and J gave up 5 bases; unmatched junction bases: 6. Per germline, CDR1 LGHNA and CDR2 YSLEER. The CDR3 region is CASSHRLAGGGETQYF. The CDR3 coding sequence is TGCGCCAGCAGCCACCGACTAGCGGGGGGAGGCGAGACCCAGTACTTC.

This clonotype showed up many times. In DNA, the CDR3 is TGTGCCAGCAGCTTAGCTCTGGCGGGCCCTGGTTCACCCCTCCACTTT. Amino acids: CASSLALAGPGSPLHF. V gene TRBV7-9 combines with J gene TRBJ1-6, with no clear D. Per germline, CDR1 SEHNR and CDR2 FQNEAQ (reference sequence). With 0 bases removed from V and 9 bases from J, the gap between germline ends came to 15 bases. CDR3 length: 16 residues. Drawing the rest from reference TRBV7-9 and TRBJ1-6, the complete variable domain is DTGVSQNPRHKITKRGQNVTFRCDPISEHNRLYWYRQTLGQGPEFLTYFQNEAQLEKSRLLSDRFSAERPKGSFSTLEIQRTEQGDSAMYLCASSLALAGPGSPLHFGNGTRLTVT.

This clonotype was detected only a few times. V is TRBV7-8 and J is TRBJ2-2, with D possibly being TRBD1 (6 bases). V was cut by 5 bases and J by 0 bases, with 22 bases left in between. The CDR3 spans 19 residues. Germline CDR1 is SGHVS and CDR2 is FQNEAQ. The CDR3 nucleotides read TGTGCCAGCAGCCCAGTTATAGGGGCCGGGACAACGAACACCGGGGAGCTGTTTTTT. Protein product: CASSPVIGAGTTNTGELFF.

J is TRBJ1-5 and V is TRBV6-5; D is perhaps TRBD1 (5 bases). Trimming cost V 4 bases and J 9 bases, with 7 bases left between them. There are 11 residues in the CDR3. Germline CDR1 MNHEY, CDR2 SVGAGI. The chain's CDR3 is CASSWQGPQHF. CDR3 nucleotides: TGTGCCAGCAGTTGGCAGGGGCCCCAGCATTTT.

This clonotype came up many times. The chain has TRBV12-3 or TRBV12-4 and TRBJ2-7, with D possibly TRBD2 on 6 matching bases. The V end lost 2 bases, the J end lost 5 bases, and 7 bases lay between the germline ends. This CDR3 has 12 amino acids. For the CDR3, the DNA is TGTGCCAGCAGTTTACAGCGGGACGAGCAGTACTTC. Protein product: CASSLQRDEQYF.

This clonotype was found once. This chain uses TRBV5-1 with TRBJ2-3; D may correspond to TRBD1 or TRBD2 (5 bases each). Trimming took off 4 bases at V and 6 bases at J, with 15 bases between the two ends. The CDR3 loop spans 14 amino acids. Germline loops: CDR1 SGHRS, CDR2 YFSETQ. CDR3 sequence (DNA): TGCGCCAGCAGCCTGGGGGACCTGCCGGATACGCAGTATTTT. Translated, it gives CASSLGDLPDTQYF.

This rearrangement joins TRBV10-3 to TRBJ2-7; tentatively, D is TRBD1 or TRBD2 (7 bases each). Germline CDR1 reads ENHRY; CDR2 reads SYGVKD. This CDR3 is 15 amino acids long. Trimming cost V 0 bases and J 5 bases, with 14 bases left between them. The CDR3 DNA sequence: TGTGCCATCAGTGAGTCGAGACAGGGAGGGAACGAGCAGTACTTC. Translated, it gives CAISESRQGGNEQYF.